These 28 T cell receptor beta chains share one sample of origin, sequenced in a study of beta chain features in type 1 diabetes listed by TCRdb under 2018. Libraries were made using the immunoSEQ multiplex PCR assay. The entire amount of isolated RNA was reverse transcribed using the High Capacity cDNA Reverse Transcription Kit, so the sequenced TCRB transcripts were expressed ones. TCRdb's version of the immuneACCESS table is confined to in-frame rearrangements and falls short of the full clone set. An unresolved V gene accounts for under half of the shortfall where checked; the remainder is of unknown origin. The sample includes about 160,000 clones, with 7.5% to 9.5% observed a single time. The top ten hold around 2.5% of the sample. The source material was central memory CD4+ T cells from blood. Receptor source: a woman aged 18-35 years in good health.

The V and J genes are TRBV2 and TRBJ1-5; the match to TRBD1 covers 10 bases. Trimming took 4 bases from V and 7 from J; bases not matched to a gene: 4. The CDR3 sequence is 14 residues long. Germline V gene data show CDR1 as SNHLY and CDR2 as FYNNEI. The chain's CDR3 is CASSGGTGDQPQHF. DNA for the CDR3: TGTGCCAGCAGTGGTGGGACAGGGGACCAGCCCCAGCATTTT. The entire variable domain, with the rest obtained from reference TRBV2 and TRBJ1-5, is as follows: EPEVTQTPSHQVTQMGQEVILRCVPISNHLYFYWYRQILGQKVEFLVSFYNNEISEKSEIFDDQFSVERPDGSNFTLKIRSTKLEDSAMYFCASSGGTGDQPQHFGDGTRLSIL.

This clone was recorded a few times. The chain uses TRBV10-3 and TRBJ2-1; D is unclear. This CDR3 spans 15 amino acids. Germline-derived CDR1 and CDR2 are ENHRY and SYGVKD. V gave up 3 bases and J gave up 0 bases, with 9 bases separating them. In nucleotides, the CDR3 is TGTGCCATCAGTGATATAACAAGCTCCTACAATGAGCAGTTCTTC. Translation: CAISDITSSYNEQFF.

The rearrangement joins TRBV11-2 to TRBJ2-7, with a tentative D call TRBD1 (6 bases). This CDR3 has 13 residues. Germline assignment: CDR1 SGHAT and CDR2 FQNNGV. V was shortened by 5 bases and J by 4 bases, with 12 bases between the two germline ends. This CDR3 reads CASSRDNPYEQYF. The CDR3 nucleotides are TGTGCCAGCAGCAGGGACAACCCATACGAGCAGTACTTC. Filled out from reference TRBV11-2 and TRBJ2-7, the complete variable domain reads EAGVAQSPRYKIIEKRQSVAFWCNPISGHATLYWYQQILGQGPKLLIQFQNNGVVDDSQLPKDRFSAERLKGVDSTLKIQPAKLEDSAVYLCASSRDNPYEQYFGPGTRLTVT.

This clone was picked up a small number of times. The chain recombines TRBV9 with TRBJ2-7; 8 bases match TRBD2. V was clipped by 4 bases and J by 6 bases; unmatched bases: 12. There are 15 residues in the CDR3. Looked up from germline, CDR1 is SGDLS and CDR2 is YYNGEE. CDR3 sequence reads: CASSTQPGLGTEQYF. In DNA, the CDR3 is TGTGCCAGCAGCACACAGCCGGGACTAGGGACCGAGCAGTACTTC.

In this sample, this clone turned up a few times. This rearrangement joins TRBV10-3 to TRBJ1-3; D gene uncertain. This CDR3 is 13 amino acids long. Per the germline V gene, CDR1 is ENHRY and CDR2 is SYGVKD. The V and J ends lost 8 bases and 0 bases respectively, with 8 bases between them. CDR3: CAISGGSGNTIYF. The CDR3 nucleotides are TGTGCCATCTCTGGAGGCTCTGGAAACACCATATATTTT.

This clone was detected ten times or more. The V and J genes are TRBV15 and TRBJ2-7; D might be TRBD2 (6 bases). The CDR3 is made up of 16 amino acids. Germline assignment: CDR1 LNHNV and CDR2 YYDKDF (reference sequence). Trimming took off 0 bases at V and 2 bases at J, with 14 bases between the two ends. CDR3 nucleotide sequence: TGTGCCACCAGCAGAGATGGAACTGGGAGGACCTACGAGCAGTACTTC. It yields the protein CATSRDGTGRTYEQYF.

The chain uses TRBV20-1 and TRBJ1-1; a weak D match, TRBD1 (5 bases). The CDR3 is 10 amino acids. Between the trimmed V and J ends, which lost 6 bases and 8 bases, there was a span of 10 bases. CDR1 is DFQATT, CDR2 SNEGSKA, per germline (reference sequence). CDR3 DNA sequence: TGCAGTGCCCTTCCAGGGGAAGCTTTCTTT. Translated, it gives CSALPGEAFF.

The CDR3, as DNA: TGCGCCAGCAGCCCGGACAGGTCCTATGGCTACACCTTC. Encoded protein: CASSPDRSYGYTF. The rearrangement uses TRBV5-1 and TRBJ1-2; 7 positions agree with TRBD1. The CDR3 totals 13 residues. After removal of 4 bases from V and 4 bases from J, the junction contained 4 bases not matched to a gene. The germline gives CDR1 SGHRS, CDR2 YFSETQ.

This clone was picked up a small number of times. V gene TRBV5-6 combines with J gene TRBJ2-1, with TRBD2 matching over 11 bases. Germline CDR1 and CDR2: SGHDT and YYEEEE. This CDR3 is 15 amino acids long. V trimming: 6 bases; J trimming: 4 bases; junction bases outside the gene matches: 6. Written as DNA, the CDR3 is TGTGCCAGCATCCTCACTAGCGGGAGTTACAATGAGCAGTTCTTC. It specifies CASILTSGSYNEQFF.

This clone has only a few counts. J is TRBJ2-6 and V is TRBV18; the D gene is possibly TRBD1 (6 bases). The CDR3 is 16 amino acids. The germline gives CDR1 KGHSH, CDR2 LQKENI. The V gene lost 5 bases and the J gene lost 2 bases, with 13 bases spanning the gap. The CDR3 reads CASSSGTQPGANVLTF. The CDR3 DNA reads TGTGCCAGCTCATCCGGGACACAGCCTGGGGCCAACGTCCTGACTTTC. Full variable domain (outside the CDR3, taken from reference TRBV18 and TRBJ2-6): NAGVMQNPRHLVRRRGQEARLRCSPMKGHSHVYWYRQLPEEGLKFMVYLQKENIIDESGMPKERFSAEFPKEGPSILRIQQVVRGDSAAYFCASSSGTQPGANVLTFGAGSRLTVL.

On this clone itself: The sample carries other DNA sequences with the same CDR3. This chain links TRBV19 with TRBJ1-5; 8 bases agree with TRBD1. The CDR3 has 15 residues. Germline loops: CDR1 LNHDA, CDR2 SQIVND (reference sequence). V was clipped by 5 bases and J by 2 bases; unmatched bases: 5. The CDR3 DNA reads as TGTGCCAGTAGTGCCGGGACAGGCGGCAATCAGCCCCAGCATTTT. This sequence encodes CASSAGTGGNQPQHF. Using reference TRBV19 and TRBJ1-5 for the parts outside the CDR3, the full variable domain is DGGITQSPKYLFRKEGQNVTLSCEQNLNHDAMYWYRQDPGQGLRLIYYSQIVNDFQKGDIAEGYSVSREKKESFPLTVTSAQKNPTAFYLCASSAGTGGNQPQHFGDGTRLSIL.

This clone was counted only a few times. The chain couples TRBV2 to TRBJ2-7; D is possibly TRBD2 (6 bases). V lost 6 bases, J lost 5 bases, and 8 bases lay in between. Germline V gives CDR1 SNHLY, CDR2 FYNNEI. The CDR3 is 11 amino acids. DNA for the CDR3: TGTGCCAGCAGCGGGAGCCACGAGCAGTACTTC. This translates into CASSGSHEQYF.

The chain employs TRBV4-2 and TRBJ2-7; TRBD2 matches at 10 bases. V lost 2 bases, J lost 2 bases, and 3 bases stayed unmatched. This CDR3 contains 15 residues. Germline V gene data show CDR1 as LGHNA and CDR2 as YNFKEQ. CDR3 residues: CASSQQREGPYEQYF. In nucleotides, the CDR3 is TGTGCCAGCAGCCAACAGCGGGAGGGCCCCTACGAGCAGTACTTC.

The genes are TRBV29-1 and TRBJ1-6, with D unresolved. This CDR3 has 13 residues. Per the germline V gene, CDR1 is SQVTM and CDR2 is ANQGSEA. V lost 5 bases and J lost 10, with 15 bases in between. The CDR3 nucleotides are TGCAGCGTTAGTGTGGGCTCGGAATCACCCCTCCACTTT. Translated: CSVSVGSESPLHF.

The chain carries TRBV11-2 and TRBJ2-1, with 10 positions matching TRBD2. This CDR3 region has 19 residues. Germline trimming cut 5 bases from V and 0 bases from J; bases unmatched to any gene: 13. CDR1 is SGHAT, CDR2 FQNNGV, per germline. CDR3 coding DNA: TGTGCCAGCAGCATCAGCGGGAGGGCCGTCTGGCGCTCCTACAATGAGCAGTTCTTC. Residues: CASSISGRAVWRSYNEQFF.

This clone was seen only a few times. The V call is TRBV25-1, the J call TRBJ2-2, with 10 bases identical to TRBD1. This CDR3 spans 16 amino acids. CDR1 is MGHDK and CDR2 is SYGVNS in the germline V gene. J was trimmed by 7 bases and V by 2 bases; bases with no gene match: 7. DNA for the CDR3: TGTGCCAGCAGTGAAGTACTGGGACAGGGGATCGGGGAGCTGTTTTTT. It yields the protein CASSEVLGQGIGELFF.

In regard to this clone: This may be a read error, as it is one base from a much larger clone. The CDR3 loop is CASSQDISTTEQFF. In nucleotides, the CDR3 is TGTGCCAGCAGCCAAGATATCTCGACGACAGAGCAGTTCTTC. The chain links TRBV4-2 to TRBJ2-1; no firm D call. The CDR3 sequence is 14 residues long. Looked up from germline, CDR1 is LGHNA and CDR2 is YNFKEQ. With 0 bases removed from V and 10 bases from J, the gap between germline ends came to 13 bases.

This clone was observed a handful of times. The chain carries TRBV11-1 and TRBJ2-7; 9 bases match TRBD1. Germline assignment: CDR1 SGHAT and CDR2 FQDESV (reference sequence). Unmatched junction bases numbered 8, after V lost 4 bases and J lost 4 bases. The CDR3 covers 15 residues. The DNA for the CDR3 is TGTGCCAGCAGCTCCCGCCCCGGGACAGGGTACGAGCAGTACTTC. Translating it yields CASSSRPGTGYEQYF.

This clone appeared a few times. V is TRBV11-2 and J is TRBJ2-2, with D maybe TRBD1 (5 bases). Germline lookup yields CDR1 SGHAT and CDR2 FQNNGV. The CDR3 consists of 15 residues. Trimming took off 2 bases at V and 1 base at J, with 8 bases between the two ends. The CDR3 protein is CASSLRDRNTGELFF. The CDR3 nucleotides read TGTGCCAGCAGCTTACGCGACAGGAACACCGGGGAGCTGTTTTTT.

The V and J genes are TRBV19 and TRBJ2-7; 10 bases agree with TRBD1. V was pared by 9 bases and J by 5 bases, with 10 bases of the junction left unmatched. This CDR3 has 14 amino acids. Germline values: CDR1 LNHDA, CDR2 SQIVND (reference sequence). CDR3 amino acids: CASQPGQGTHEQYF. The CDR3 coding sequence is TGTGCCAGCCAACCGGGACAGGGGACCCACGAGCAGTACTTC.

This clone appeared a few times. The gene calls are TRBV25-1 and TRBJ1-1; D is perhaps TRBD1 (5 bases). The ends were cut back, 1 base at V and 7 bases at J, with 13 bases in the middle. Germline V gives CDR1 MGHDK, CDR2 SYGVNS. The CDR3 is 14 residues long. DNA for the CDR3: TGTGCCAGCAGTGAATCTGGGGCGCAGGGTGAAGCTTTCTTT. This gives the protein CASSESGAQGEAFF. The full variable domain, with the rest looked up from reference TRBV25-1 and TRBJ1-1, is EADIYQTPRYLVIGTGKKITLECSQTMGHDKMYWYQQDPGMELHLIHYSYGVNSTEKGDLSSESTVSRIRTEHFPLTLESARPSHTSQYLCASSESGAQGEAFFGQGTRLTVV.

The chain uses TRBV19 and TRBJ1-1; no definite D call. This CDR3 has 12 residues. The germline CDR1 and CDR2 sequences are LNHDA and SQIVND (reference sequence). V was trimmed by 10 bases and J by 3 bases, leaving 12 bases between them. CDR3 sequence: CATTKRDTEAFF. As DNA, the CDR3 is TGTGCCACCACAAAGAGGGACACTGAAGCTTTCTTT.

This clone was found a few times. This chain joins TRBV6-1 and TRBJ2-1, with TRBD2 identical over 12 bases. Trimming cost V 6 bases and J 2 bases; bases outside gene matches: 2. This CDR3 comprises 15 residues. Germline CDR1 is MNHNS and CDR2 is SASEGT. CDR3 residues: CASRASGGAYNEQFF. The CDR3 DNA reads as TGTGCCAGCAGAGCTAGCGGGGGGGCCTACAATGAGCAGTTCTTC.

J is TRBJ2-3 and V is TRBV4-2; 13 nucleotides match TRBD2. Germline CDR1 LGHNA, CDR2 YNFKEQ. The CDR3 totals 16 residues. J lost 3 bases, V lost 1 base, and 1 base had no gene match. CDR3 residues: CASSQGTSGGTDTQYF. The CDR3 DNA reads as TGTGCCAGCAGCCAAGGGACTAGCGGGGGTACAGATACGCAGTATTTT.

This clone came up a few times. The chain is built from TRBV30 and TRBJ2-5; 12 bases agree with TRBD2. Germline assignment: CDR1 GTSNPN and CDR2 SVGIG (reference sequence). J was trimmed by 5 bases and V by 1 base; bases with no gene match: 2. This CDR3 has 14 residues. CDR3 amino acids: CAWSGLAGGETQYF. CDR3 coding DNA: TGTGCCTGGAGTGGCCTAGCGGGGGGGGAGACCCAGTACTTC.

This clone was counted only a few times. The CDR3 DNA reads TGTGCCAGCACCCCTCCAGGGTCGAGACTAGAGACCCAGTACTTC. As protein: CASTPPGSRLETQYF. The chain employs TRBV2 and TRBJ2-5; D possibly corresponds to TRBD1 (5 bases). Germline assignment: CDR1 SNHLY and CDR2 FYNNEI. The ends were cut back, 7 bases at V and 4 bases at J, with 19 bases in the middle. The CDR3 contains 15 residues.

V usage is TRBV5-1 and J usage is TRBJ2-3; 8 bases fit TRBD2. The germline CDR1 and CDR2 sequences are SGHRS and YFSETQ. The CDR3 consists of 16 residues. V was clipped by 3 bases and J by 2 bases; unmatched bases: 8. The DNA for the CDR3 is TGCGCCAGCAGCTACAGAGCGGGGGCCCACACAGATACGCAGTATTTT. As protein: CASSYRAGAHTDTQYF.

The V gene is TRBV7-2, the J gene TRBJ1-3; D unclear. CDR3 length: 14 residues. Germline-derived CDR1 and CDR2 are SGHTA and FQGNSA. Trimming removed 4 bases at V and 3 bases at J, with 10 bases between. DNA for the CDR3: TGTGCCAGCAGCTACGGGGTCGATGGAAACACCATATATTTT. Translation: CASSYGVDGNTIYF.